Listed here are 25 T cell receptor beta chains from one sample, sequenced in a study of cytotoxic CD8 clonotypes in ibrutinib-treated CLL. Here immunoSEQ multiplex PCR was the method, and the copy in TCRdb shows in-frame clones only, minus some. This sample has roughly 190,000 clones, with 72% found just once. The sequencing used PBMCs, collected after 24 months of ibrutinib treatment. These receptors were obtained from a human donor with chronic lymphocytic leukemia.

V gene TRBV5-1 combines with J gene TRBJ2-7; 12 nucleotides match TRBD2. The CDR3 is made up of 16 amino acids. CDR1 is SGHRS, CDR2 YFSETQ, per germline. Trimming cost V 3 bases and J 5 bases; bases outside gene matches: 9. DNA for the CDR3: TGCGCCAGCAGCTCGACACCGGGACTAGCGGGCAACGAGCAGTACTTC. It yields the protein CASSSTPGLAGNEQYF.

The chain recombines TRBV15 with TRBJ2-6; D ambiguous. Trimming pared 1 base from V and 0 bases from J, leaving 7 bases between. The length of the CDR3 is 16 residues. Germline CDR1 reads LNHNV; CDR2 reads YYDKDF (reference sequence). The CDR3 region has the DNA TGTGCCACCAGCAGAGCAGAACGCTCTGGGGCCAACGTCCTGACTTTC. Amino acids: CATSRAERSGANVLTF.

J is TRBJ2-2 and V is TRBV10-1; D not certain. The V gene lost 0 bases and the J gene lost 5 bases, with 4 bases spanning the gap. From germline, CDR1 is WNHNN and CDR2 SYGVQD (reference sequence). There are 13 residues in the CDR3. CDR3 in amino acids: CASSESVTGELFF. In DNA, the CDR3 is TGCGCCAGCAGTGAGTCGGTAACCGGGGAGCTGTTTTTT.

The V and J genes are TRBV27 and TRBJ1-1; the D gene is possibly TRBD1 (5 bases). V was pared by 3 bases and J by 5 bases, with 13 bases between. The CDR3 consists of 14 residues. Germline CDR1 reads MNHEY; CDR2 reads SMNVEV (reference sequence). CDR3 DNA: TGTGCCAGCAGTTTCGACACCCGGGGGACTGAAGCTTTCTTT. This gives the protein CASSFDTRGTEAFF.

J is TRBJ1-2 and V is TRBV9; D is possibly TRBD1 (5 bases). V was cut by 0 bases and J by 3 bases, with 15 bases left in between. This CDR3 has 16 residues. The germline V gene has CDR1 SGDLS and CDR2 YYNGEE. CDR3 DNA sequence: TGTGCCAGCAGCGTAGACTGGAGTGGGGGAGACTATGGCTACACCTTC. It is translated as CASSVDWSGGDYGYTF.

The V and J genes are TRBV5-1 and TRBJ1-1; D call uncertain. Germline V gene sequence: CDR1 SGHRS, CDR2 YFSETQ. The CDR3 spans 14 residues. The V end lost 3 bases, the J end lost 2 bases, and 11 bases lay between the germline ends. The CDR3 spells CASSWTHGNTEAFF. The CDR3 coding sequence is TGCGCCAGCAGCTGGACCCACGGAAACACTGAAGCTTTCTTT.

In this sample, this clone turned up once. The genes are TRBV29-1 and TRBJ2-7; 7 bases agree with TRBD1. J gave up 0 bases and V 4 bases, and 6 bases lay outside the gene matches. CDR3 length equals 14 residues. Germline values: CDR1 SQVTM, CDR2 ANQGSEA. The CDR3 region is CSVATDRASYEQYF. The CDR3 nucleotides read TGCAGCGTTGCTACTGACAGGGCCTCCTACGAGCAGTACTTC.

The rearrangement links TRBV9 to TRBJ2-2; possibly TRBD1 for D (6 bases). Trimming took 4 bases from V and 7 from J, leaving 23 bases between them. Germline V gives CDR1 SGDLS, CDR2 YYNGEE. This CDR3 comprises 17 residues. CDR3 region: CASSTTRTQGVNGELFF. The CDR3 DNA follows: TGTGCCAGCAGCACTACCCGGACACAGGGAGTTAACGGGGAGCTGTTTTTT.

This clone was counted many times. The CDR3 DNA follows: TGCGCCAGCAGCTTGGGACACCTTGGGAGCTACGAGCAGTACTTC. As protein: CASSLGHLGSYEQYF. V is TRBV5-1 and J is TRBJ2-7, with D perhaps matching TRBD2 (5 bases). V was cut by 0 bases and J by 3 bases, with 13 bases left in between. CDR1 SGHRS and CDR2 YFSETQ come from the germline V gene. The CDR3 loop spans 15 amino acids.

CDR3 sequence: CASSFSGHYNEQFF. The CDR3 DNA sequence: TGTGCCAGCAGCTTCTCTGGACACTACAATGAGCAGTTCTTC. This chain joins TRBV7-9 and TRBJ2-1; a weak D match, TRBD1 (5 bases). Germline CDR1 SEHNR, CDR2 FQNEAQ (reference sequence). The CDR3 consists of 14 residues. With 3 bases removed from V and 3 bases from J, the gap between germline ends came to 9 bases.

The rearrangement links TRBV7-2 to TRBJ1-2; 10 positions match TRBD1. Trimming cost V 7 bases and J 8 bases; bases outside gene matches: 7. The CDR3 runs to 13 residues. In germline, CDR1 is SGHTA, CDR2 FQGNSA. CDR3 loop: CASIRDRGLGYTF. CDR3 coding DNA: TGTGCCAGCATCCGTGACAGGGGGCTCGGCTACACCTTC.

The J gene is TRBJ2-2, the V gene TRBV5-4; D gene uncertain. The V end lost 2 bases, the J end lost 5 bases, and 4 bases lay between the germline ends. Germline values: CDR1 SGHNT, CDR2 YYREEE (reference sequence). The CDR3 loop spans 12 amino acids. CDR3 region: CASSFSTGELFF. DNA for the CDR3: TGTGCCAGCAGCTTTAGTACCGGGGAGCTGTTTTTT.

The rearrangement links TRBV7-9 to TRBJ2-7, with unresolved D. Germline V gene data show CDR1 as SEHNR and CDR2 as FQNEAQ (reference sequence). Trimming removed 1 base at V and 0 bases at J, with 7 bases between. The CDR3 is made up of 14 amino acids. The CDR3 here is CASSLDSASYEQYF. The CDR3, as DNA: TGTGCCAGCAGCTTAGACTCGGCCTCCTACGAGCAGTACTTC.

The chain couples TRBV27 to TRBJ2-5; 7 bases agree with TRBD2. CDR1 is MNHEY, CDR2 SMNVEV, per germline (reference sequence). J lost 3 bases, V lost 8 bases, and 9 bases had no gene match. This CDR3 contains 14 residues. CDR3: CASRPGLRKETQYF. Written as DNA, the CDR3 is TGTGCCAGCCGGCCGGGACTACGAAAAGAGACCCAGTACTTC.

The chain combines TRBV4-3 with TRBJ2-1; 8 positions agree with TRBD2. Germline values: CDR1 LGHNA, CDR2 YSLEER. The junction had 10 bases not matched to a gene; V was cut back by 4 bases and J by 8 bases. This CDR3 has 15 amino acids. The CDR3 loop reads CASSLIAGGGDEQFF. The CDR3 DNA reads as TGCGCCAGCAGCCTTATCGCGGGAGGAGGCGATGAGCAGTTCTTC.

The V gene is TRBV28, the J gene TRBJ1-2; D is possibly TRBD1 (5 bases). This CDR3 comprises 13 residues. The ends were cut back, 6 bases at V and 4 bases at J, with 12 bases in the middle. Germline assignment: CDR1 MDHEN and CDR2 SYDVKM. CDR3 in DNA: TGTGCCAGCAGAGGGTCCGGGGGCTATGGCTACACCTTC. Translation gives CASRGSGGYGYTF.

The sample holds a few counts of this clone. This chain uses TRBV5-6 with TRBJ1-4, with TRBD1 as a possible D gene (5 bases). The CDR3 runs to 14 residues. V was pared by 0 bases and J by 9 bases, with 12 bases between. Germline V gene lookup returns CDR1 SGHDT and CDR2 YYEEEE. CDR3 amino acids: CASSLADSHKKLFF. The CDR3 nucleotides read TGTGCCAGCAGCTTGGCTGACAGTCATAAAAAACTGTTTTTT.

This clone occurred once. This chain connects TRBV11-2 to TRBJ2-7; 7 bases are shared with TRBD2. V lost 3 bases to trimming and J lost 5 bases; unmatched junction nucleotides: 13. CDR3 length: 16 residues. In germline, CDR1 is SGHAT, CDR2 FQNNGV. The CDR3 spells CASSLAPGRGSNEQYF. The CDR3 nucleotides are TGTGCCAGCAGCTTGGCCCCGGGGAGGGGATCTAACGAGCAGTACTTC.

The J gene is TRBJ2-7, the V gene TRBV6-5; no firm D call. From germline, CDR1 is MNHEY and CDR2 SVGAGI. Trimming stripped 5 bases from V and 0 bases from J, with 14 bases between. This CDR3 has 15 amino acids. The DNA of the CDR3 is TGTGCCAGCAGTGGGTTAAGGTCGAGCTCCTACGAGCAGTACTTC. Its translation is CASSGLRSSSYEQYF.

The chain has TRBV7-6 and TRBJ2-3; D gene unclear. Trimming left V 1 base short and J 6 bases short, with 8 bases between. This CDR3 comprises 13 residues. In germline, CDR1 is SGHVS, CDR2 FNYEAQ. The CDR3 nucleotides are TGTGCCAGCAGCTTAGGGCTAGACGATACGCAGTATTTT. Its translation: CASSLGLDDTQYF. Complete variable domain (other parts from reference TRBV7-6 and TRBJ2-3): GAGVSQSPRYKVTKRGQDVALRCDPISGHVSLYWYRQALGQGPEFLTYFNYEAQQDKSGLPNDRFSAERPEGSISTLTIQRTEQRDSAMYRCASSLGLDDTQYFGPGTRLTVL.

The chain links TRBV27 to TRBJ1-4; D unresolved. The V gene lost 2 bases and the J gene lost 5 bases, with 9 bases spanning the gap. CDR1 and CDR2 (germline): MNHEY, SMNVEV (reference sequence). CDR3 length equals 14 residues. CDR3 loop: CASSLRRNNEKLFF. The DNA for the CDR3 is TGTGCCAGCAGTTTAAGGCGGAACAATGAAAAACTGTTTTTT.

V usage is TRBV4-3 and J usage is TRBJ2-7, with D possibly TRBD1 on 6 matching bases. V was cut by 1 base and J by 0 bases, with 10 bases left in between. This CDR3 is built from 15 residues. CDR1 and CDR2 (germline): LGHNA, YSLEER. The CDR3 DNA reads TGCGCCAGCAGCCAAGTGGGACAAGACTCCTACGAGCAGTACTTC. Encoded protein: CASSQVGQDSYEQYF.

This clone was counted a few times. The rearrangement links TRBV7-2 to TRBJ1-2; TRBD1 might be the D (6 bases). Per the germline V gene, CDR1 is SGHTA and CDR2 is FQGNSA. V gave up 2 bases and J gave up 3 bases, with 16 bases separating them. The CDR3 length is 16 residues. DNA for the CDR3: TGTGCCAGCAGCTTAACGGCGGGGGCAAACGACTATGGCTACACCTTC. Encoded protein: CASSLTAGANDYGYTF.

The chain uses TRBV14 and TRBJ2-2; TRBD2 matches at 7 bases. The CDR3 has 15 amino acids. Germline lookup yields CDR1 SGHDN and CDR2 FVKESK. Losses at the gene ends were 1 base for V and 2 bases for J; bases not matched to a gene: 1. CDR3 sequence reads: CASSQAGGNTGELFF. The CDR3 DNA reads TGTGCCAGCAGCCAAGCGGGAGGTAACACCGGGGAGCTGTTTTTT.

The chain links TRBV12-5 to TRBJ1-2, with 8 bases matching TRBD1. The CDR3 sequence is 15 residues long. V lost 1 base to trimming and J lost 8 bases; unmatched junction nucleotides: 9. Germline V gene lookup returns CDR1 LGHNT and CDR2 FRNRAP. The DNA of the CDR3 is TGTGCTAGTGGTTTGGCCTACTCGGACAGGGCAGGCTACACCTTC. Translated, it gives CASGLAYSDRAGYTF.